This TCR beta chain was captured in a study of CD8 T cells in ankylosing spondylitis. This CDR3 is built from 14 residues. V shed 5 bases and J shed 6 bases, with 16 bases lying between them. TCRdb passed the 5' RACE reads through MiXCR, listing each CDR3 protein once. The sample holds more than 500,000 distinct CDR3 sequences, about 5.7% seen once. This clonotype was observed at least ten times. Its target is not known. Points from the study as a whole: Disease-linked clones were found to be CD8+ and relatively rare in peripheral blood. Some motif variants were previously reported in reactive arthritis synovial fluid and blood. In ankylosing spondylitis blood, a motif of 7 to 9 highly homologous TCR beta variants appeared characteristic.

The gene calls are TRBV12-3 or TRBV12-4 and TRBJ1-2; D gene unclear. The clonotype originates from a male donor with ankylosing spondylitis. The sample was blood, either unsorted or a sorted T cell fraction (not recorded which). The CDR3 region has the DNA TGTGCCAGCAGTCCCCATGGAGGGCGGGATGGCTACACCTTC. Translation: CASSPHGGRDGYTF.